This T cell receptor beta chain appears in the sequencing data of a study of technical replicates of blood from several donors. The repertoire was sequenced with immunoSEQ multiplex PCR; TCRdb's copy has only in-frame clones and lacks some. The repertoire holds about 80,000 clones, with about 93% as singletons. Germline-derived CDR1 and CDR2 are SGHNT and YYREEE (reference sequence). The V gene end was trimmed by 10 bases and the J gene end by 3 bases; junction bases not matched to a gene: 5. The length of the CDR3 is 13 residues. The TCR sequence derives from a human donor in good health. V usage is TRBV5-4 and J usage is TRBJ2-7; TRBD2 agrees at 12 bases. Material: T cells isolated from PBMCs. The CDR3 sequence is CAGGLAGNYEQYF. The CDR3 DNA reads as TGTGCCGGGGGACTAGCGGGTAACTACGAGCAGTACTTC.